The T cell receptor beta chain under discussion was sequenced for a study of T-cell memory formation after mild COVID-19. Study findings and constraints: Shrinking CD4+ clones were chiefly CM and EM; CD8+ ones were chiefly EMRA.

Comments on this clonotype: The antigen remains undetermined.

The germline CDR1 and CDR2 sequences are SGHTA and FQGNSA. The CDR3 is 15 amino acids. V was pared by 6 bases and J by 7 bases, with 12 bases of the junction left unmatched. Sample barcodes and UMIs were carried by the TCR alpha and TCR beta cDNA libraries that 5'RACE generated with constant-segment primers. TCRdb re-derived calls from the 5' RACE reads in MiXCR, one entry per CDR3 protein. The sample records 350,000 to 500,000 distinct CDR3 sequences, about 22% being singletons. This TCR came from an adult woman who had mild COVID-19 (a few samples of this study predate the infection). Cell type and time point are not known. Sequencing input: PBMCs or a T cell subset sorted from them (not recorded which). The V and J genes are TRBV7-2 and TRBJ1-5; 7 bases are shared with TRBD1. CDR3 nucleotide sequence: TGTGCCAGCAGGCAATGGACAGGTCTGATGCAGCCCCAGCATTTT. This translates into CASRQWTGLMQPQHF.